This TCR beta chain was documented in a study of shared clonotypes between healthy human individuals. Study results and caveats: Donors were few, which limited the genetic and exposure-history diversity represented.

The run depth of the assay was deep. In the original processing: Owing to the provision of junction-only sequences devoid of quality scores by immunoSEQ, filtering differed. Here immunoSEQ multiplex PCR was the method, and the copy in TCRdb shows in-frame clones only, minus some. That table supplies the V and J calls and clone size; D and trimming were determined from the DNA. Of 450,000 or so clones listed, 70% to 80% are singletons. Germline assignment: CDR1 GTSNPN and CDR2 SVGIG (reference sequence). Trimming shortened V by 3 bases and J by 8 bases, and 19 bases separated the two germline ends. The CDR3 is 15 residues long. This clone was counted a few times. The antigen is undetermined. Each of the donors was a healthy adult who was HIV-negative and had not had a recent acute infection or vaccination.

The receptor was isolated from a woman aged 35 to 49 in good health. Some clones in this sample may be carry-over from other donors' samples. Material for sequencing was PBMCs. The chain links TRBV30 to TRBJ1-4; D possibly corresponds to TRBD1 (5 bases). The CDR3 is CAWRDPFGGGEKLFF. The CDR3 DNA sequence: TGTGCCTGGAGAGACCCGTTTGGGGGTGGAGAAAAACTGTTTTTT.